The sequence of this T cell receptor (beta chain) was determined in a study of cytomegalovirus exposure and HLA in healthy donors. The PCR employed 60 Vbeta primers together with 13 Jbeta primers. Generated by immunoSEQ multiplex PCR, the TCRdb table keeps only in-frame clones and is missing some. The sample yields some 150,000 clones, 60% to 85% seen once. This clone was detected only once. This CDR3 has 17 amino acids. The V gene's germline CDR1 is LNHDA and CDR2 SQIVND (reference sequence). V shed 6 bases and J 0 bases; nucleotides not matched to a gene: 8. The source material was PBMCs. This chain connects TRBV19 to TRBJ2-2, with 9 bases identical to TRBD2. The origin of this receptor is a man in his forties or fifties in good health and CMV-seropositive. The DNA of the CDR3 is TGTGCCAGTAGCGAAGCGGGGGGACCAGCGAACACCGGGGAGCTGTTTTTT. This gives the protein CASSEAGGPANTGELFF.